These T cell receptor beta chains were read from a single sample in a study of OX40 agonist ivuxolimab in advanced cancers. Produced via immunoSEQ multiplex PCR; TCRdb's table is partial and in-frame only. The table shows approximately 160,000 clones, with around 94% occurring only once. Here the sequenced sample was CD4+ or CD8+ T cells sorted from blood, taken in a trial of the OX40 agonist ivuxolimab. These TCRs come from an adult with an advanced solid tumor such as melanoma, head and neck, liver or kidney cancer. Each CDR3 is given with its conserved first and last residue. A D gene is named only where the DNA matches it firmly.

j_gene,v_gene,d_gene,CDR3aa,CDR3nt
TRBJ1-2,TRBV5-1,TRBD1,CASSSSGTGGGYGYTF,TGCGCCAGCAGCTCCTCCGGGACAGGGGGTGGGTATGGCTACACCTTC
TRBJ2-5,TRBV5-1,TRBD2,CASSQGLGGETQYF,TGCGCCAGCAGCCAGGGACTAGGCGGGGAGACCCAGTACTTC
TRBJ1-1,TRBV5-5,.,CASSPGLGEAFF,TGTGCCAGCAGCCCGGGCCTAGGAGAAGCTTTCTTT
TRBJ1-6,TRBV15,.,CATSRDRDNLHF,TGTGCCACCAGCAGAGACCGGGACAACCTCCACTTT
TRBJ1-1,TRBV7-2,TRBD1,CASSVTGGTEAFF,TGTGCCAGCAGCGTAACAGGGGGCACTGAAGCTTTCTTT
TRBJ1-3,TRBV29-1,.,CSVRINTGNTIYF,TGCAGCGTTCGTATAAACACTGGAAACACCATATATTTT
TRBJ2-1,TRBV10-3,TRBD2,CAIRGGLAAISYNEQFF,TGTGCCATCAGGGGTGGTCTAGCGGCGATATCCTACAATGAGCAGTTCTTC
TRBJ2-7,TRBV11-2,.,CASSSYRRGDRYEQYF,TGTGCCAGCAGCTCTTACCGCAGGGGGGACCGCTACGAGCAGTACTTC
TRBJ2-3,TRBV5-1,.,CASSPGSSSTDTQYF,TGCGCCAGCAGCCCAGGGTCCAGTAGCACAGATACGCAGTATTTT
TRBJ2-3,TRBV5-1,.,CASSLALDRPDTQYF,TGCGCCAGCAGCTTGGCCTTAGACCGGCCGGATACGCAGTATTTT
TRBJ1-5,TRBV10-2,.,CASNLDGGNQPQHF,TGCGCCAGCAACCTAGACGGGGGAAATCAGCCCCAGCATTTT
TRBJ1-5,TRBV4-3,TRBD1,CASSQDRQGGQPQHF,TGCGCCAGCAGCCAAGATAGACAGGGGGGACAGCCCCAGCATTTT
TRBJ1-2,TRBV7-2,.,CASSPTGGLFNYGYTF,TGTGCCAGCAGCCCCACGGGGGGGCTTTTTAACTATGGCTACACCTTC
TRBJ1-2,TRBV7-6,.,CASKGFTYGYTF,TGTGCCAGCAAGGGCTTTACCTATGGCTACACCTTC
TRBJ1-2,TRBV5-4,TRBD1,CASSLVTGLDGYTF,TGTGCCAGCAGCTTGGTGACAGGGCTCGATGGCTACACCTTC
TRBJ1-2,TRBV28,.,CASSLTRGYTF,TGTGCCAGCAGTTTAACCCGCGGCTACACCTTC
TRBJ2-3,TRBV27,.,CASSVSHLTDTQYF,TGTGCCAGCTCAGTTTCCCACCTTACAGATACGCAGTATTTT
TRBJ2-5,TRBV11-3,.,CASSLDYTQETQYF,TGTGCCAGCAGCTTAGACTATACCCAAGAGACCCAGTACTTC
TRBJ2-3,TRBV2,TRBD1,CASRIRQGQTDTQYF,TGTGCCAGCAGGATTCGACAGGGACAAACAGATACGCAGTATTTT
TRBJ1-5,TRBV5-4,.,CASSPPSGTAHSNQPQHF,TGTGCCAGCAGCCCTCCGTCCGGGACCGCTCATAGCAATCAGCCCCAGCATTTT
TRBJ2-1,TRBV19,.,CASRREKNNEQFF,TGTGCCAGTAGGAGGGAGAAAAACAATGAGCAGTTCTTC
TRBJ1-2,TRBV6-6,TRBD1,CASRGQGTNYGYTF,TGTGCCAGCAGGGGACAGGGGACAAACTATGGCTACACCTTC